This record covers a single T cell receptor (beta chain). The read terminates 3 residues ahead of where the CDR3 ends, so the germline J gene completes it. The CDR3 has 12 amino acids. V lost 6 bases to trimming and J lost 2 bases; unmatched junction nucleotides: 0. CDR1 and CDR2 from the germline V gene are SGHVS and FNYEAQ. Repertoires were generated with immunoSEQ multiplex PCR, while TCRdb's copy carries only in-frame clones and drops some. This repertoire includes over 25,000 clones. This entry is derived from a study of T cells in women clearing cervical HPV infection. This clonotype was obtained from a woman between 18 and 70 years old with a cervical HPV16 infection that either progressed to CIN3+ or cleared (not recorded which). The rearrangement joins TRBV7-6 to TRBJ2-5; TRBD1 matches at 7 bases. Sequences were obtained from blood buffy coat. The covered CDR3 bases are TGTGCCAGCAGGGGACAGCAAGAGACC. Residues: CASRGQQET. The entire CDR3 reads CASRGQQETQYF.